The 22 T cell receptor beta chains presented below share a single source sample, sequenced in a study of PD-L1 blockade in urothelial cancer. Sequencing was performed with immunoSEQ multiplex PCR; in TCRdb, only in-frame clones are kept and a portion is missing. The table includes more than 55,000 clones, around four fifths detected once. Regarding time point: pretreatment peripheral blood. The sample consisted of PBMCs, taken around atezolizumab (anti-PD-L1) treatment. Receptor source: a man aged 65-85 years with urothelial cancer.

V usage is TRBV5-1 and J usage is TRBJ2-2, with D possibly TRBD2 on 5 matching bases. Trimming shortened V by 6 bases and J by 0 bases, and 9 bases separated the two germline ends. The CDR3 covers 14 residues. Germline V lookup: CDR1 SGHRS, CDR2 YFSETQ. CDR3 nucleotides: TGCGCCAGCAACCCGGACTCGAACACCGGGGAGCTGTTTTTT. Translated: CASNPDSNTGELFF.

A single count supports this clone. This sequence joins TRBV28 and TRBJ2-7; D possibly corresponds to TRBD1 (6 bases). Germline lookup yields CDR1 MDHEN and CDR2 SYDVKM. This CDR3 has 13 residues. Trimming cost V 7 bases and J 5 bases, with 15 bases left between them. The CDR3 nucleotides are TGTGCCAGCAATAAAGGGGGTGACGACGAGCAGTACTTC. Its translation is CASNKGGDDEQYF.

V and J are TRBV28 and TRBJ2-7, with a possible D match to TRBD2 (5 bases). The CDR3 contains 13 residues. Germline V lookup: CDR1 MDHEN, CDR2 SYDVKM. V was trimmed by 3 bases and J by 3 bases, leaving 9 bases between them. CDR3 nucleotides: TGTGCCAGCAGTTTCGAGGGAAACTACGAGCAGTACTTC. Residues: CASSFEGNYEQYF.

This chain uses TRBV4-3 with TRBJ2-5; D is possibly TRBD2 (5 bases). The germline V gene encodes CDR1 LGHNA and CDR2 YSLEER. V was cut by 4 bases and J by 1 base, with 13 bases left in between. The CDR3 has 15 amino acids. CDR3 in DNA: TGCGCCAGCAGCCCCCGGGGTAGATCCCAAGAGACCCAGTACTTC. It specifies CASSPRGRSQETQYF.

This sequence joins TRBV2 and TRBJ1-2, with D tentatively TRBD1 (5 bases). Trimming pared 7 bases from V and 0 bases from J, leaving 12 bases between. The CDR3 is made up of 14 amino acids. The germline V gene has CDR1 SNHLY and CDR2 FYNNEI. The CDR3: CASTRGRSNYGYTF. The CDR3 coding sequence is TGTGCCAGCACCCGGGGGAGGTCTAACTATGGCTACACCTTC.

This chain joins TRBV13 and TRBJ2-2, with a possible D match to TRBD2 (5 bases). Looked up from germline, CDR1 is PRHDT and CDR2 is FYEKMQ (reference sequence). CDR3 length equals 15 residues. Trimming pared 5 bases from V and 8 bases from J, leaving 18 bases between. The CDR3 reads CASSPGIVGIGELFF. In DNA form, the CDR3 reads TGTGCCAGCAGCCCCGGGATCGTTGGTATAGGGGAGCTGTTTTTT.

The rearrangement joins TRBV28 to TRBJ2-7; D remains unclear. The V end lost 5 bases, the J end lost 4 bases, and 9 bases lay between the germline ends. The germline V gene has CDR1 MDHEN and CDR2 SYDVKM. This CDR3 spans 12 amino acids. The chain's CDR3 is CASSPSLYEQYF. CDR3 bases: TGTGCCAGCAGTCCCTCCCTATACGAGCAGTACTTC.

V and J are TRBV6-1 and TRBJ1-5; perhaps TRBD1 as D (5 bases). The CDR3 runs to 13 residues. Germline V CDR1 and CDR2: MNHNS, SASEGT. V was cut by 2 bases and J by 6 bases, with 8 bases left in between. CDR3 DNA sequence: TGTGCCAGCAGTGAAAGGGGCAGTCAGCCCCAGCATTTT. Its protein is CASSERGSQPQHF.

The V gene is TRBV28, the J gene TRBJ1-2, with a weak D call TRBD1 (5 bases). Germline CDR1 and CDR2: MDHEN and SYDVKM. This CDR3 has 15 amino acids. Trimming left V 6 bases short and J 3 bases short, with 17 bases between. In nucleotides, the CDR3 is TGTGCCAGCAGGTATCCGGGTGGCAGGGACTATGGCTACACCTTC. Amino acid sequence: CASRYPGGRDYGYTF.

V and J are TRBV11-2 and TRBJ2-1; weak D call: TRBD2 (5 bases). Germline V lookup: CDR1 SGHAT, CDR2 FQNNGV. The CDR3 has 13 residues. V lost 2 bases and J lost 6, with 8 bases in between. CDR3 DNA: TGTGCCAGCAGCTTATTCGGGATCAATGAGCAGTTCTTC. It is translated as CASSLFGINEQFF.

The V and J genes are TRBV7-2 and TRBJ2-1, with a tentative D call TRBD2 (6 bases). Germline loops: CDR1 SGHTA, CDR2 FQGNSA. This CDR3 has 15 amino acids. The V and J ends lost 6 bases and 1 base respectively, with 13 bases between them. This CDR3 reads CASRLSGGSYNEQFF. CDR3 coding DNA: TGTGCCAGCAGATTAAGCGGAGGGTCCTACAATGAGCAGTTCTTC.

CDR3 bases: TGTGCCAGCAGATCCACTAGGGGGCAGGACACTGAAGCTTTCTTT. Its protein product is CASRSTRGQDTEAFF. The chain joins TRBV11-2 to TRBJ1-1; 7 nucleotides agree with TRBD1. The V gene end was trimmed by 6 bases and the J gene end by 3 bases; junction bases not matched to a gene: 10. CDR1 is SGHAT and CDR2 is FQNNGV in the germline V gene. The CDR3 is 15 amino acids.

This clone was recorded once. This sequence joins TRBV10-3 and TRBJ2-7; TRBD2 is a possible D gene (7 bases). V gave up 7 bases and J gave up 6 bases, with 19 bases separating them. The CDR3 sequence is 14 residues long. The V gene's germline CDR1 is ENHRY and CDR2 SYGVKD. DNA for the CDR3: TGTGCCATCACGGCGGGGGCAGGTTCAAGCGAGCAGTACTTC. It translates to CAITAGAGSSEQYF.

The chain joins TRBV7-9 to TRBJ1-6, with TRBD1 as a possible D gene (6 bases). Per germline, CDR1 SEHNR and CDR2 FQNEAQ (reference sequence). The length of the CDR3 is 17 residues. Trimming removed 3 bases at V and 7 bases at J, with 19 bases between. In nucleotides, the CDR3 is TGTGCCAGCAGCTTGCCTCAACAGGGAAATCTCAATTCACCCCTCCACTTT. Translating gives CASSLPQQGNLNSPLHF.

Turning to this clone: One end of the junction fails to match germline, which may point to a read error. This sequence joins TRBV7-2 and TRBJ2-1, with D possibly matching TRBD2 (7 bases). The CDR3 extends over 14 amino acids. Germline V gene lookup returns CDR1 SGHTA and CDR2 FQGNSA. The CDR3 loop reads CASSLEGGRLASIF. Written as DNA, the CDR3 is TGTGCCAGCAGCTTAGAGGGGGGCCGACTAGCCTCGATCTTC.

The chain has TRBV5-5 and TRBJ2-7; no clear D. Germline V gene data show CDR1 as SGHKS and CDR2 as YYEKEE (reference sequence). CDR3 length equals 14 residues. Trimming left V 0 bases short and J 3 bases short, with 10 bases between. The CDR3 loop reads CASSLGGNLYEQYF. In DNA form, the CDR3 reads TGTGCCAGCAGCTTGGGCGGAAACCTCTACGAGCAGTACTTC.

The chain couples TRBV10-3 to TRBJ1-1; TRBD1 agrees at 9 bases. Germline values: CDR1 ENHRY, CDR2 SYGVKD. The CDR3 has 16 residues. The trim removed 0 bases at V and 5 bases at J, leaving 7 bases unmatched. Here the CDR3 DNA reads TGTGCCATCAGTGAGTCGGGTTGGACAGGGGAAACTGAAGCTTTCTTT. This codes for CAISESGWTGETEAFF.

This rearrangement joins TRBV7-9 to TRBJ2-1; the match to TRBD1 covers 9 bases. V dropped 6 bases and J dropped 7; count of bases not matched to a gene: 10. Looked up from germline, CDR1 is SEHNR and CDR2 is FQNEAQ (reference sequence). The CDR3 runs to 15 residues. Here the CDR3 DNA reads TGTGCCAGCAGGACAGGGGGACTGGAGGATAATGAGCAGTTCTTC. Protein sequence: CASRTGGLEDNEQFF.

This clone was observed a few times. The V gene is TRBV9, the J gene TRBJ1-5, with D possibly TRBD1 on 5 matching bases. The CDR3 runs to 14 residues. The V end lost 1 base, the J end lost 3 bases, and 8 bases lay between the germline ends. Per the germline V gene, CDR1 is SGDLS and CDR2 is YYNGEE. CDR3 nucleotide sequence: TGTGCCAGCAGCGTATCCGGACACAATCAGCCCCAGCATTTT. Translation gives CASSVSGHNQPQHF.

The V call is TRBV28, the J call TRBJ2-7, with D possibly TRBD1 on 5 matching bases. The CDR3 has 13 amino acids. Germline V lookup: CDR1 MDHEN, CDR2 SYDVKM. Trimming pared 3 bases from V and 3 bases from J, leaving 9 bases between. CDR3 sequence (DNA): TGTGCCAGCAGTTTCAGGGATAACTACGAGCAGTACTTC. Its protein is CASSFRDNYEQYF.

This clone appeared a single time. The V call is TRBV5-6, the J call TRBJ2-1; 11 bases fit TRBD1. The CDR3 runs to 14 residues. V shed 2 bases and J 9 bases; nucleotides not matched to a gene: 4. Germline V gene sequence: CDR1 SGHDT, CDR2 YYEEEE. The CDR3 DNA sequence: TGTGCCAGCAGCTTCGGGACAGGGGGGAGTGAGCAGTTCTTC. Translation: CASSFGTGGSEQFF.

In its sample, this clone was seen once. Other DNA sequences of this sample code for an identical CDR3. This chain joins TRBV7-3 and TRBJ2-5; D is perhaps TRBD2 (5 bases). Germline CDR1 and CDR2: SGHTA and FQGTGA. CDR3 length: 14 amino acids. V was pared by 2 bases and J by 0 bases, with 7 bases between. The CDR3 coding sequence is TGTGCCAGCAGCTTACTAGCAGACCAAGAGACCCAGTACTTC. Protein sequence: CASSLLADQETQYF.